The 12 T cell receptor beta chains below were found in one sample sequenced in a study of T cell responses to AZD1222 COVID-19 vaccine. Sequenced by immunoSEQ multiplex PCR; TCRdb stores in-frame clones only, minus some. The sample shows approximately 100,000 clones, about 89% of them seen only once. The sample was peripheral blood, taken on day 0 of AZD1222 vaccination. Receptors originate from an adult in good health.

The chain links TRBV10-1 to TRBJ1-3, with D hard to call. In germline, CDR1 is WNHNN, CDR2 SYGVQD (reference sequence). CDR3 length equals 14 residues. Deletions cut 6 bases from V and 2 bases from J, with 11 bases between. Here the CDR3 reads CASSPGGAGNTIYF. In DNA form, the CDR3 reads TGCGCCAGCAGCCCAGGCGGGGCTGGAAACACCATATATTTT.

This chain joins TRBV7-2 and TRBJ2-1; the match to TRBD2 covers 9 bases. CDR3 length: 15 amino acids. Per germline, CDR1 SGHTA and CDR2 FQGNSA. J lost 4 bases, V lost 5 bases, and 6 bases had no gene match. CDR3 sequence: CASSPSGGKYNEQFF. The DNA of the CDR3 is TGTGCCAGCAGCCCAAGCGGGGGGAAATACAATGAGCAGTTCTTC.

The V call is TRBV5-1, the J call TRBJ1-3; D uncertain. CDR3 length: 15 residues. Germline V gene data show CDR1 as SGHRS and CDR2 as YFSETQ. Trimming removed 0 bases from V and 4 bases from J, with 11 bases in between. The CDR3 sequence: CASSLGLTAGNTIYF. CDR3 nucleotides: TGCGCCAGCAGCTTGGGATTAACAGCGGGAAACACCATATATTTT.

V is TRBV28 and J is TRBJ2-3; D unclear. The length of the CDR3 is 14 residues. The ends were cut back, 6 bases at V and 3 bases at J, with 13 bases in the middle. CDR1 is MDHEN and CDR2 is SYDVKM in the germline V gene. CDR3 protein: CASSSPPPTDTQYF. CDR3 nucleotide sequence: TGTGCCAGCAGCTCCCCCCCTCCGACAGATACGCAGTATTTT.

V gene TRBV19 combines with J gene TRBJ1-1; no reliable D call. The CDR3 runs 13 residues. Per germline, CDR1 LNHDA and CDR2 SQIVND (reference sequence). V lost 8 bases and J 0 bases, leaving 10 bases between the germline ends. The CDR3, as DNA: TGTGCCAGTCGTGACCGGGTGAACACTGAAGCTTTCTTT. It codes for CASRDRVNTEAFF.

V usage is TRBV12-5 and J usage is TRBJ1-1; D ambiguous. This CDR3 spans 10 amino acids. Trimming pared 6 bases from V and 10 bases from J, leaving 9 bases between. The germline gives CDR1 LGHNT, CDR2 FRNRAP. In nucleotides, the CDR3 is TGTGCTAGTGGCGGACCTCGAGCTTTCTTT. Its translation is CASGGPRAFF.

J is TRBJ1-4 and V is TRBV2; D unclear. CDR1 and CDR2 (germline): SNHLY, FYNNEI. The CDR3 is 15 amino acids. Between the trimmed V and J ends, which lost 3 bases and 0 bases, there was a span of 8 bases. This CDR3 is CASSDRGATNEKLFF. The CDR3 DNA reads as TGTGCCAGCAGTGACCGAGGCGCAACTAATGAAAAACTGTTTTTT.

V gene TRBV18 combines with J gene TRBJ1-5; no clear D. The CDR3 loop spans 14 amino acids. Per the germline V gene, CDR1 is KGHSH and CDR2 is LQKENI. With 0 bases removed from V and 4 bases from J, the gap between germline ends came to 7 bases. CDR3 sequence reads: CASSPPTQNQPQHF. The CDR3 nucleotides read TGTGCCAGCTCACCACCTACACAGAATCAGCCCCAGCATTTT.

This clone has just one count. The chain recombines TRBV12-5 with TRBJ2-3; 8 bases are shared with TRBD1. The J segment lost 4 bases and the V segment lost 1 base, leaving 4 bases of the junction unmatched. Germline CDR1 is LGHNT and CDR2 is FRNRAP. The CDR3 spans 15 residues. CDR3 amino acids: CASGLGSTGADTQYF. DNA of the CDR3: TGTGCTAGTGGTTTGGGATCGACAGGGGCAGATACGCAGTATTTT.

This clone is a singleton in its sample. The chain carries TRBV12-3 or TRBV12-4 and TRBJ1-2; 9 nucleotides line up with TRBD1. The CDR3 has 13 residues. Trimming cost V 2 bases and J 8 bases; bases outside gene matches: 3. CDR3 coding DNA: TGTGCCAGCAGTTTAAGACAGGGGGTCGGCTACACCTTC. Amino acids: CASSLRQGVGYTF.

The chain carries TRBV5-4 and TRBJ2-2; 10 positions match TRBD1. Unmatched junction bases numbered 7, after V lost 7 bases and J lost 4 bases. This CDR3 is built from 15 residues. Germline V gives CDR1 SGHNT, CDR2 YYREEE (reference sequence). CDR3 nucleotides: TGTGCCAGCGCCCGACAGGGGGCCGGCACCGGGGAGCTGTTTTTT. Its protein product is CASARQGAGTGELFF.

This chain connects TRBV5-6 to TRBJ2-3; D gene ambiguous. The V gene's germline CDR1 is SGHDT and CDR2 YYEEEE. Between the trimmed V and J ends, which lost 2 bases and 2 bases, there was a span of 9 bases. The CDR3 runs 14 residues. CDR3 sequence reads: CASSFSPSTDTQYF. The CDR3 DNA follows: TGTGCCAGCAGCTTCTCACCCTCCACAGATACGCAGTATTTT.